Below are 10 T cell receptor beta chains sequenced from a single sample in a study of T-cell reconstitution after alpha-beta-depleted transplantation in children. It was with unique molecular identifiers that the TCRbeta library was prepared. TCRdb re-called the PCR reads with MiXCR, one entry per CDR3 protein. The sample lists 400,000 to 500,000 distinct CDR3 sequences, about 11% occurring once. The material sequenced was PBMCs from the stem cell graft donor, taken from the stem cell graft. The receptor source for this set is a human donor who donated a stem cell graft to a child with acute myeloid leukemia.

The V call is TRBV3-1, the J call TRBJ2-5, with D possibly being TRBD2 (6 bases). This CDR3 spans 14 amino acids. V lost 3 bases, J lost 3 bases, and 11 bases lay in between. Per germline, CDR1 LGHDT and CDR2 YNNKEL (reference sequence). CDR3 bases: TGTGCCAGCAGCCACCCAGGAGGGGAAGAGACCCAGTACTTC. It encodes CASSHPGGEETQYF.

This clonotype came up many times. CDR3 sequence: CASSWGTLGANSPLHF. For the CDR3, the DNA is TGCGCCAGCAGCTGGGGGACTTTGGGGGCCAATTCACCCCTCCACTTT. The chain is built from TRBV5-1 and TRBJ1-6; a possible D gene is TRBD1 (6 bases). The CDR3 is 16 residues long. Trimming removed 3 bases from V and 7 bases from J, with 17 bases in between. CDR1 and CDR2 (germline): SGHRS, YFSETQ.

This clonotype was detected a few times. The CDR3 nucleotides read TGCAGCGTTGCCCCCCCCGGGACAGGGTCGTACAATGAGCAGTTCTTC. It encodes CSVAPPGTGSYNEQFF. The V call is TRBV29-1, the J call TRBJ2-1; 9 positions agree with TRBD1. Unmatched junction bases numbered 11, after V lost 4 bases and J lost 4 bases. The CDR3 has 16 residues. Germline V CDR1 and CDR2: SQVTM, ANQGSEA.

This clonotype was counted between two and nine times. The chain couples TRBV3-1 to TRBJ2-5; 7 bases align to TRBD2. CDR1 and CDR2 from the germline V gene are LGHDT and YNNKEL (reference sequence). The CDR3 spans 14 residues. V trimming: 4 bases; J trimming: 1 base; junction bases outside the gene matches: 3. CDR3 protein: CASSRGTTQETQYF. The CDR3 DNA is TGTGCCAGCAGCCGTGGGACTACCCAAGAGACCCAGTACTTC.

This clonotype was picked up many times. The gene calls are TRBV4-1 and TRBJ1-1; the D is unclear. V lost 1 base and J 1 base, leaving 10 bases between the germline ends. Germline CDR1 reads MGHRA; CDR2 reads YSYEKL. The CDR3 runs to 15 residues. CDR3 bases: TGCGCCAGCAGCCAAGGTTGGACGGAGAACACTGAAGCTTTCTTT. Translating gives CASSQGWTENTEAFF.

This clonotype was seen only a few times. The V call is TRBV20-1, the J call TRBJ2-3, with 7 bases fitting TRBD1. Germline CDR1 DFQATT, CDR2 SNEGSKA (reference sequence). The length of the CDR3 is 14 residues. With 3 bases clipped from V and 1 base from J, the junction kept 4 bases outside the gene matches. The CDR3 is CSASITGGTDTQYF. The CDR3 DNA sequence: TGCAGTGCTAGTATCACAGGGGGCACAGATACGCAGTATTTT.

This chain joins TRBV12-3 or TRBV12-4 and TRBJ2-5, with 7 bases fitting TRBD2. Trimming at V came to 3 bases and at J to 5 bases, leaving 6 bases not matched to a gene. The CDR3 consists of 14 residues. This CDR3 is CASSFPLREETQYF. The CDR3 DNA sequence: TGTGCCAGCAGTTTCCCTTTGCGGGAGGAGACCCAGTACTTC.

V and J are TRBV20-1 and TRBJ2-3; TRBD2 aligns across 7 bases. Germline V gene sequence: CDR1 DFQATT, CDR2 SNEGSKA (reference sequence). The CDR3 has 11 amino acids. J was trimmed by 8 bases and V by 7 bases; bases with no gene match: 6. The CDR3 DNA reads TGCAGTGGACAGCGGGGAGCTACGCAGTATTTT. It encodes CSGQRGATQYF.

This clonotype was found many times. This chain's CDR3 is CSARDPSAGDYEQYF. The CDR3, as DNA: TGCAGTGCTAGAGATCCATCAGCAGGGGACTACGAGCAGTACTTC. This chain connects TRBV20-1 to TRBJ2-7; possible D gene TRBD1, 6 bases. There are 15 residues in the CDR3. V lost 0 bases, J lost 3 bases, and 15 bases lay in between. The V gene's germline CDR1 is DFQATT and CDR2 SNEGSKA (reference sequence).

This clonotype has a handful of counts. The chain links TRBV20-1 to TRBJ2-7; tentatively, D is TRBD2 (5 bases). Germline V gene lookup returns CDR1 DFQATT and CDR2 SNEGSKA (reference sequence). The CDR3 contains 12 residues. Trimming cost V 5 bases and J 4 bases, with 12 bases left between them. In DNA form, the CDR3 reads TGCAGTGCTGGCCGGGGAGATTACGAGCAGTACTTC. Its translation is CSAGRGDYEQYF.